The 27 T cell receptor beta chains listed next were all sequenced from one sample in a study of blood T cells in healthy people across ages. PCR was performed a second time for roughly 6 to 12 cycles using a sample-barcoded 5' primer and a J-beta primer mix. TCRdb re-called the 5' RACE reads through MiXCR, storing one row per CDR3 protein. The repertoire holds approximately 1.5 million distinct CDR3 sequences, with 35% to 45% as singletons. The source material was blood. These receptors all stem from a woman under 30 in good health.

About this clonotype: Since a much larger clone is just one base distant, this may be a read error. The chain employs TRBV29-1 and TRBJ2-1; TRBD2 matches 13 bases. The CDR3 is 15 residues long. The V and J ends lost 1 base and 10 bases, in that order; junction bases with no gene match: 7. The germline CDR1 and CDR2 sequences are SQVTM and ANQGSEA. CDR3 sequence reads: CSVEGLAGGTKEQFF. The CDR3, as DNA: TGCAGCGTTGAAGGACTAGCGGGGGGAACTAAGGAGCAGTTCTTC.

The gene calls are TRBV6-2 or TRBV6-3 and TRBJ2-1; D gene ambiguous. The ends were cut back, 5 bases at V and 12 bases at J, with 17 bases in the middle. In germline, CDR1 is MNHEY, CDR2 SVGEGT. The CDR3 loop spans 13 amino acids. The CDR3 here is CASSLTPFLGQFF. DNA of the CDR3: TGTGCCAGCAGTCTGACCCCCTTCCTCGGGCAGTTCTTC.

The CDR3 coding sequence is TGTGCCAGCGTCCTGGGAAAGACCCAGTACTTC. It specifies CASVLGKTQYF. This chain joins TRBV5-6 and TRBJ2-7; the D is unclear. Judging by the DNA end, TRBJ2-5 fits better; the J call may be wrong. The germline gives CDR1 SGHDT, CDR2 YYEEEE. The CDR3 extends over 11 amino acids.

In the case of this clonotype: A much larger clone differs by one base, so this may be a read error. This chain joins TRBV24-1 and TRBJ2-4, with TRBD2 identical over 8 bases. The V and J ends lost 1 base and 13 bases, in that order; junction bases with no gene match: 14. The CDR3 runs 16 residues. CDR1 and CDR2 from the germline V gene are KGHDR and SFDVKD. Written as DNA, the CDR3 is TGTGCCACCAGTGATTTCAGCGGGGGCCATTACAATGAGCAGTACTTC. Translating gives CATSDFSGGHYNEQYF.

In this sample, this clonotype turned up a few times. V is TRBV11-2 and J is TRBJ2-5; the D is unclear. Germline V gene lookup returns CDR1 SGHAT and CDR2 FQNNGV. The CDR3 length is 13 residues. With 3 bases removed from V and 5 bases from J, the gap between germline ends came to 10 bases. The CDR3, as DNA: TGTGCCAGCAGCTTTGGCCCCGAGGAGACCCAGTACTTC. It encodes CASSFGPEETQYF. Based on the CDR3 plus reference TRBV11-2 and TRBJ2-5, the full variable domain is EAGVAQSPRYKIIEKRQSVAFWCNPISGHATLYWYQQILGQGPKLLIQFQNNGVVDDSQLPKDRFSAERLKGVDSTLKIQPAKLEDSAVYLCASSFGPEETQYFGPGTRLLVL.

The chain links TRBV3-1 to TRBJ2-7, with unresolved D. V gave up 1 base and J gave up 4 bases, with 11 bases separating them. Germline-derived CDR1 and CDR2 are LGHDT and YNNKEL (reference sequence). The CDR3 has 14 residues. The DNA for the CDR3 is TGTGCCAGCAGCCAAGTGATTGGTTCATACGAGCAGTACTTC. It codes for CASSQVIGSYEQYF.

The chain has TRBV7-9 and TRBJ2-3; either TRBD1 or TRBD2 may supply D (5 bases each). Per the germline V gene, CDR1 is SEHNR and CDR2 is FQNEAQ (reference sequence). V dropped 3 bases and J dropped 4 bases, with 14 bases sitting between them. The length of the CDR3 is 15 residues. As DNA, the CDR3 is TGTGCCAGCAGCTTCCTGCCGGTGGGGGCAGATACGCAGTATTTT. Amino acids: CASSFLPVGADTQYF.

V and J are TRBV6-2 or TRBV6-3 and TRBJ2-7; 9 bases fit TRBD1. Germline V gene sequence: CDR1 MNHEY, CDR2 SVGEGT. This CDR3 has 16 amino acids. V lost 2 bases to trimming and J lost 0 bases; unmatched junction nucleotides: 5. The CDR3 DNA sequence: TGTGCCAGCAGTTACGGGACAGGGTTCCCCTCCTACGAGCAGTACTTC. Translated, it gives CASSYGTGFPSYEQYF.

This clonotype was seen more than once but under ten times. V and J are TRBV7-9 and TRBJ2-1; 7 bases agree with TRBD2. CDR3 length: 12 residues. V lost 4 bases and J lost 9; bases outside the gene matches: 3. CDR1 is SEHNR, CDR2 FQNEAQ, per germline (reference sequence). The CDR3 loop is CASSWGGTEQFF. The CDR3 nucleotides are TGTGCCAGCAGCTGGGGAGGGACTGAGCAGTTCTTC.

Note on this clonotype: A read error may explain this, as a much larger clone is one base away. J is TRBJ2-1 and V is TRBV29-1; D is undetermined. Germline V gives CDR1 SQVTM, CDR2 ANQGSEA. The CDR3 has 12 residues. CDR3 sequence: CGVAGPPDEQFF. In DNA form, the CDR3 reads TGCGGCGTGGCCGGGCCCCCGGATGAGCAGTTCTTC.

This clonotype was detected many times. The chain uses TRBV30 and TRBJ2-3, with D maybe TRBD2 (5 bases). Trimming left V 1 base short and J 6 bases short, with 17 bases between. This CDR3 is built from 15 residues. Germline V CDR1 and CDR2: GTSNPN, SVGIG (reference sequence). The CDR3 here is CAWSGTYGVEDTQYF. In DNA form, the CDR3 reads TGTGCCTGGAGTGGTACGTACGGGGTCGAGGATACGCAGTATTTT. The full variable domain, its missing parts supplied by reference TRBV30 and TRBJ2-3, is SQTIHQWPATLVQPVGSPLSLECTVEGTSNPNLYWYRQAAGRGLQLLFYSVGIGQISSEVPQNLSASRPQDRQFILSSKKLLLSDSGFYLCAWSGTYGVEDTQYFGPGTRLTVL.

In nucleotides, the CDR3 is TGCAGTGGGAAGAGGGCGGATGGGGCCGCCGATACGCAGTATTTT. Protein: CSGKRADGAADTQYF. The genes are TRBV20-1 and TRBJ2-3; tentatively, D is TRBD1 or TRBD2 (5 bases each). The CDR3 has 15 amino acids. Germline V gene lookup returns CDR1 DFQATT and CDR2 SNEGSKA (reference sequence). V dropped 7 bases and J dropped 6 bases, with 23 bases sitting between them.

This chain links TRBV12-3 or TRBV12-4 with TRBJ2-4, with TRBD1 matching over 10 bases. Trimming took 10 bases from V and 13 from J; bases not matched to a gene: 10. This CDR3 contains 12 residues. DNA of the CDR3: TGTGCCATCAGGCGGGACAGGGGCGTGCAGTACTTC. Protein: CAIRRDRGVQYF.

V usage is TRBV6-1 and J usage is TRBJ1-2; D gene unclear. CDR1 and CDR2 (germline): MNHNS, SASEGT. Trimming stripped 6 bases from V and 0 bases from J, with 11 bases between. The CDR3 loop spans 14 amino acids. CDR3 region: CASSLGVPNYGYTF. The CDR3 DNA reads TGTGCCAGCAGCCTCGGGGTACCTAACTATGGCTACACCTTC.

This sequence joins TRBV29-1 and TRBJ2-1; no clear D gene. The CDR3 has 11 amino acids. Trimming took off 5 bases at V and 6 bases at J, with 8 bases between the two ends. The germline V gene encodes CDR1 SQVTM and CDR2 ANQGSEA. The CDR3 region is CSVQAINEQFF. The CDR3 coding sequence is TGCAGCGTTCAGGCCATCAATGAGCAGTTCTTC.

The rearrangement uses TRBV20-1 and TRBJ1-6, with 9 bases aligning to TRBD1. The CDR3 extends over 15 amino acids. Germline loops: CDR1 DFQATT, CDR2 SNEGSKA (reference sequence). V lost 6 bases, J lost 7 bases, and 10 bases stayed unmatched. The CDR3 loop is CSAVDRGKFNSPLHF. CDR3 coding DNA: TGCAGTGCCGTGGACAGGGGCAAATTCAATTCACCCCTCCACTTT.

The rearrangement uses TRBV20-1 and TRBJ1-2, with D uncertain. Trimming pared 0 bases from V and 2 bases from J, leaving 10 bases between. This CDR3 is 14 amino acids long. CDR1 is DFQATT, CDR2 SNEGSKA, per germline (reference sequence). DNA for the CDR3: TGCAGTGCTAGAGAGGCACGGCGAAACTATGGCTACACCTTC. This codes for CSAREARRNYGYTF.

The rearrangement uses TRBV29-1 and TRBJ2-1; either TRBD1 or TRBD2 may supply D (5 bases each). CDR3 size: 11 residues. V dropped 4 bases and J dropped 12 bases, with 13 bases sitting between them. Germline loops: CDR1 SQVTM, CDR2 ANQGSEA. The CDR3 nucleotides are TGCAGCGTTGGAGGGACCGGGACGCAGTTCTTC. Protein: CSVGGTGTQFF.

This clonotype has just a few counts. The chain links TRBV4-1 to TRBJ2-3, with 13 bases identical to TRBD2. CDR3 length: 20 residues. V lost 2 bases and J lost 0; bases outside the gene matches: 11. In germline, CDR1 is MGHRA, CDR2 YSYEKL. In nucleotides, the CDR3 is TGCGCCAGCAGCCAACTAGCGGGACTAGCGGGACCGATTAGCACAGATACGCAGTATTTT. Translated: CASSQLAGLAGPISTDTQYF.

This clonotype was detected ten times or more. The chain links TRBV20-1 to TRBJ2-1; D not resolved. The end of the DNA fits TRBJ2-7 better, so the J call may be wrong. The CDR3 has 12 residues. Germline V gene sequence: CDR1 DFQATT, CDR2 SNEGSKA (reference sequence). The CDR3 nucleotides read TGCAGTGCTGGCGACGGATACAATGAGCAGTACTTC. This gives the protein CSAGDGYNEQYF.

This clonotype was detected a few times. CDR3 bases: TGTGCCAGCAGTGAAGTCAAGCCCAGGCACGCTCAGGAGACCCAGTACTTC. Amino acid sequence: CASSEVKPRHAQETQYF. The chain has TRBV25-1 and TRBJ2-5; D is unresolved. The CDR3 is made up of 17 amino acids. Germline CDR1 and CDR2: MGHDK and SYGVNS. V was shortened by 2 bases and J by 5 bases, with 21 bases between the two germline ends.

The chain uses TRBV3-1 and TRBJ2-4, with D perhaps being TRBD1 or TRBD2 (6 bases each). This CDR3 spans 15 amino acids. V dropped 8 bases and J dropped 8 bases, with 22 bases sitting between them. The germline V gene encodes CDR1 LGHDT and CDR2 YNNKEL (reference sequence). This chain's CDR3 is CASRDSGDFEDIQYF. Here the CDR3 DNA reads TGTGCCAGCCGCGATTCAGGGGACTTCGAGGACATTCAGTACTTC.

The CDR3 protein is CASSSPGTTDTQYF. For the CDR3, the DNA is TGTGCCAGCAGCTCGCCCGGGACCACAGATACGCAGTATTTT. The chain carries TRBV11-3 and TRBJ2-3; D tentatively reads TRBD1 or TRBD2 (5 bases each). This CDR3 has 14 amino acids. V gave up 4 bases and J gave up 2 bases, with 10 bases separating them. CDR1 SGHNT and CDR2 YENEEA come from the germline V gene.

CDR3 sequence reads: CASSLVSREISYEQYF. The CDR3 nucleotides read TGTGCCAGCAGCTTAGTCTCCCGGGAGATCTCCTACGAGCAGTACTTC. The chain uses TRBV7-9 and TRBJ2-7; a possible D gene is TRBD2 (6 bases). CDR1 and CDR2 from the germline V gene are SEHNR and FQNEAQ (reference sequence). With 1 base removed from V and 0 bases from J, the gap between germline ends came to 13 bases. This CDR3 contains 16 residues.

A few counts support this clonotype. The V call is TRBV20-1, the J call TRBJ1-1, with D perhaps matching TRBD1 (5 bases). V lost 6 bases to trimming and J lost 6 bases, with 14 bases between them. The CDR3 has 12 amino acids. The germline V gene has CDR1 DFQATT and CDR2 SNEGSKA (reference sequence). This CDR3 reads CSAEDNGAEAFF. The CDR3 coding sequence is TGCAGTGCGGAGGACAACGGAGCTGAAGCTTTCTTT.

Only a few counts were recorded for this clonotype. The chain has TRBV28 and TRBJ2-1; no definite D call. CDR1 is MDHEN, CDR2 SYDVKM, per germline. The CDR3 has 12 residues. With 4 bases removed from V and 8 bases from J, the gap between germline ends came to 9 bases. CDR3 loop: CASSSLSDEQFF. CDR3 in DNA: TGTGCCAGCAGTTCTCTGAGTGATGAGCAGTTCTTC. The whole variable domain, filled in from reference TRBV28 and TRBJ2-1, reads DVKVTQSSRYLVKRTGEKVFLECVQDMDHENMFWYRQDPGLGLRLIYFSYDVKMKEKGDIPEGYSVSREKKERFSLILESASTNQTSMYLCASSSLSDEQFFGPGTRLTVL.

The rearrangement uses TRBV5-5 and TRBJ2-5; no clear D. The CDR3 is made up of 13 amino acids. CDR1 and CDR2 (germline): SGHKS, YYEKEE (reference sequence). Trimming left V 0 bases short and J 5 bases short, with 8 bases between. The CDR3 sequence is CASSLGPLETQYF. CDR3 nucleotides: TGTGCCAGCAGCTTGGGACCCTTGGAGACCCAGTACTTC.